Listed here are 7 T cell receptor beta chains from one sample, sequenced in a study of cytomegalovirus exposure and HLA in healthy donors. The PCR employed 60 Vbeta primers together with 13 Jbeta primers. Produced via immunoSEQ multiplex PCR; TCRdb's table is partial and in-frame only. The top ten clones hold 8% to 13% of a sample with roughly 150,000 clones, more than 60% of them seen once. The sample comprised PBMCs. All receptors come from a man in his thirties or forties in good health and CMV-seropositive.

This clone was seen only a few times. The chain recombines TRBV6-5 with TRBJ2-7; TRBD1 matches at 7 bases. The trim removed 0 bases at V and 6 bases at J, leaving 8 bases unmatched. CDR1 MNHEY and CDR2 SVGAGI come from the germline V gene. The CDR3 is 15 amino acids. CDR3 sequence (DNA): TGTGCCAGCAGTTACTCTGGACAGGCTTCCGGCGAGCAGTACTTC. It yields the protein CASSYSGQASGEQYF.

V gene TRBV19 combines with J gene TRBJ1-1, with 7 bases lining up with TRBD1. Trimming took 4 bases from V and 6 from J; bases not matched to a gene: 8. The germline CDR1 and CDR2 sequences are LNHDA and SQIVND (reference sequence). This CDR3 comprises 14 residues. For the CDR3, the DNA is TGTGCCAGTAGTACATACAGGGGTCGCGCTGAAGCTTTCTTT. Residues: CASSTYRGRAEAFF.

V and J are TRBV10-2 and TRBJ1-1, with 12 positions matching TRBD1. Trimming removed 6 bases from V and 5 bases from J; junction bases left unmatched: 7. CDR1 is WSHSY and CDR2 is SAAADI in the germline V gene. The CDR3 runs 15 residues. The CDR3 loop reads CASRDRDRGPTEAFF. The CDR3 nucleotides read TGCGCCAGCAGGGACCGGGACAGGGGGCCGACTGAAGCTTTCTTT.

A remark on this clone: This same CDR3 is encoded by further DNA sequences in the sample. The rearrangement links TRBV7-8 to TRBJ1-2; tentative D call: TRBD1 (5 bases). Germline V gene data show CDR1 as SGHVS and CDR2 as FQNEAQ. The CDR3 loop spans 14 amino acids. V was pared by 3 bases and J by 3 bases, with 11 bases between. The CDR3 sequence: CASSLERDDYGYTF. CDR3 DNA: TGTGCCAGCAGCTTGGAGCGGGACGACTATGGCTACACCTTC.

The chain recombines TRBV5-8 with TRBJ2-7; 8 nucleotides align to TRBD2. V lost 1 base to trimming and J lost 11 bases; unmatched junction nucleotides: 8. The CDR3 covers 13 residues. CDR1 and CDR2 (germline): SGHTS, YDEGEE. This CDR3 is CASSLSGSLNKYF. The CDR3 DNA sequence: TGTGCCAGCAGCTTGAGCGGGAGCCTCAATAAGTACTTC.

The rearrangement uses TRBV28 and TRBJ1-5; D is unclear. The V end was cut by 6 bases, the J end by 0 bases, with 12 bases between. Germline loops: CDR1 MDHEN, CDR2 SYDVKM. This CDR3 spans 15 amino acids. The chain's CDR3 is CASRIRVFSNQPQHF. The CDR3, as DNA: TGTGCCAGCAGGATCCGGGTCTTTAGCAATCAGCCCCAGCATTTT.

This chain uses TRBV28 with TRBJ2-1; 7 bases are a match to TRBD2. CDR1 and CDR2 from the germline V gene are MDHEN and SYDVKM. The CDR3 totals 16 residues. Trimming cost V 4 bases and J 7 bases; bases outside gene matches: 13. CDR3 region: CASSSSPGAGMNEQFF. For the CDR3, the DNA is TGTGCCAGCAGTTCTTCCCCGGGAGCGGGGATGAATGAGCAGTTCTTC.